This T cell receptor beta chain was recovered during a study of shared clonotypes between healthy human individuals. CDR3 length: 15 residues. V lost 2 bases and J 4 bases, leaving 13 bases between the germline ends. The V gene's germline CDR1 is SGDLS and CDR2 YYNGEE. Method: immunoSEQ multiplex PCR; TCRdb's copy keeps in-frame clones and lacks some. The sample contains about 1.5 million clones, 95% to 99% of which appear only once. The rearrangement uses TRBV9 and TRBJ2-1, with D tentatively TRBD1 (7 bases). Sequences were obtained from naive CD4+ T cells sorted from blood. Described subset: CD45RA+ positively selected. The source is a man under 40 in good health. CDR3 sequence (DNA): TGTGCCAGCAGCGTCAGGGGGGACTTTTACAATGAGCAGTTCTTC. This codes for CASSVRGDFYNEQFF.